These 3 T cell receptor beta chains were sequenced from one sample in a study of blood T cell repertoires in COVID-19. Assay: immunoSEQ multiplex PCR; the TCRdb copy retains only in-frame clones and omits some. The sample includes some 70,000 clones, nearly 80% seen only once; the top ten take 5% to 6.5%. The specimen was peripheral blood. The receptors here all came from a woman aged 55-70 years with acute or convalescent COVID-19.

The gene calls are TRBV6-2 or TRBV6-3 and TRBJ2-7; possible D gene TRBD2, 5 bases. Trimming removed 2 bases from V and 10 bases from J, with 9 bases in between. The germline V gene has CDR1 MNHEY and CDR2 SVGEGT. CDR3 length: 11 amino acids. The CDR3 DNA is TGTGCCAGCAGTTACCCCCGGGAACAGTACTTC. Its translation is CASSYPREQYF.

The chain has TRBV18 and TRBJ2-1; D is uncertain. Germline V gene lookup returns CDR1 KGHSH and CDR2 LQKENI. The CDR3 contains 15 residues. V lost 0 bases and J lost 2, with 8 bases in between. The chain's CDR3 is CASSPPSVTYNEQFF. The CDR3 coding sequence is TGTGCCAGCTCACCACCGTCGGTAACCTACAATGAGCAGTTCTTC. Full variable domain (outside the CDR3, taken from reference TRBV18 and TRBJ2-1): NAGVMQNPRHLVRRRGQEARLRCSPMKGHSHVYWYRQLPEEGLKFMVYLQKENIIDESGMPKERFSAEFPKEGPSILRIQQVVRGDSAAYFCASSPPSVTYNEQFFGPGTRLTVL.

This clone was seen only once. The rearrangement uses TRBV5-1 and TRBJ2-1; tentative D call: TRBD2 (5 bases). V was pared by 1 base and J by 8 bases, with 10 bases between. The CDR3 runs 13 residues. Germline assignment: CDR1 SGHRS and CDR2 YFSETQ. CDR3 amino acids: CASSLLGNDEQFF. CDR3 sequence (DNA): TGCGCCAGCAGCTTGCTCGGGAACGATGAGCAGTTCTTC. The entire variable domain, with the rest obtained from reference TRBV5-1 and TRBJ2-1, is as follows: KAGVTQTPRYLIKTRGQQVTLSCSPISGHRSVSWYQQTPGQGLQFLFEYFSETQRNKGNFPGRFSGRQFSNSRSEMNVSTLELGDSALYLCASSLLGNDEQFFGPGTRLTVL.